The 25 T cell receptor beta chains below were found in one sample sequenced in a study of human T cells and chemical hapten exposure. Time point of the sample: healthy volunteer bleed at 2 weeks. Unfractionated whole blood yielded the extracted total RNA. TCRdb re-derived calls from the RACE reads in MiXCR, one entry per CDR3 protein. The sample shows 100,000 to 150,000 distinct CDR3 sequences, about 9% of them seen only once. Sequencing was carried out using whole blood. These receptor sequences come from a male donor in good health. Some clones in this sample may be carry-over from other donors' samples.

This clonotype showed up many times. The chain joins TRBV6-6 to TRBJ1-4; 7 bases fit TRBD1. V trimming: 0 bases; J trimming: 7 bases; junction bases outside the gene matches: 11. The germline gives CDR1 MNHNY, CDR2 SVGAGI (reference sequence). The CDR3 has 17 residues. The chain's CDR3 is CASSYSTGLGGSEKLFF. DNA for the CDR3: TGTGCCAGCAGTTACTCGACAGGGCTCGGTGGTAGTGAAAAACTGTTTTTT.

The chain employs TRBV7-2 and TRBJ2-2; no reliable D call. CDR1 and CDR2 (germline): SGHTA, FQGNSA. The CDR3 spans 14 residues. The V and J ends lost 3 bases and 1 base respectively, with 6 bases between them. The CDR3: CASSFLVNTGELFF. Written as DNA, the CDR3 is TGTGCCAGCAGCTTTCTCGTGAACACCGGGGAGCTGTTTTTT.

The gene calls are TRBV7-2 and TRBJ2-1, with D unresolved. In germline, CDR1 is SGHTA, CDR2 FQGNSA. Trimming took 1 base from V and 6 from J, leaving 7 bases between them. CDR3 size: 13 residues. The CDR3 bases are TGTGCCAGCAGCTTAGGATCCCCCAATGAGCAGTTCTTC. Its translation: CASSLGSPNEQFF.

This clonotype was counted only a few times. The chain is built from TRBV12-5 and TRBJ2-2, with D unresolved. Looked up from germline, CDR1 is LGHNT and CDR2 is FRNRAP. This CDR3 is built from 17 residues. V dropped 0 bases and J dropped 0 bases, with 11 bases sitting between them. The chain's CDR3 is CASGLVRQGSNTGELFF. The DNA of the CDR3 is TGTGCTAGTGGTTTGGTTAGACAAGGATCGAACACCGGGGAGCTGTTTTTT.

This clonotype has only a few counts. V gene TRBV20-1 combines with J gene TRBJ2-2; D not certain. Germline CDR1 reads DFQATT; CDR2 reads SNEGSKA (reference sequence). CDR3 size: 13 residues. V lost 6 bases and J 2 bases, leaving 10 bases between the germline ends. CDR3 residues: CSARGRNTGELFF. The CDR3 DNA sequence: TGCAGTGCGCGCGGAAGAAACACCGGGGAGCTGTTTTTT.

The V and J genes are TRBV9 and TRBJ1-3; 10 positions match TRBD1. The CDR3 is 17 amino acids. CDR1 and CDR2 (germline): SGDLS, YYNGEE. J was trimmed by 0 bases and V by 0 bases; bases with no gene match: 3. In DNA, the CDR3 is TGTGCCAGCAGCGTAGAGGACAGGGGGATCTCTGGAAACACCATATATTTT. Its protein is CASSVEDRGISGNTIYF.

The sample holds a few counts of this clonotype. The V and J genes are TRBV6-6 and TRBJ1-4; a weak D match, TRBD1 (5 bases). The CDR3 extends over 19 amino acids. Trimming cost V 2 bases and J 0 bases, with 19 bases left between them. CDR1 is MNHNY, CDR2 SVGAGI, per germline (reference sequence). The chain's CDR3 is CASSYTGTEVSATNEKLFF. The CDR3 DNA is TGTGCCAGCAGTTACACCGGGACTGAGGTCTCTGCAACTAATGAAAAACTGTTTTTT.

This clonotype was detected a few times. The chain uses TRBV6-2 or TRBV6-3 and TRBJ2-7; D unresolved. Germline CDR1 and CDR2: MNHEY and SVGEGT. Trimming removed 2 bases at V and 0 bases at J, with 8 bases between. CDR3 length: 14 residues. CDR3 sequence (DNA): TGTGCCAGCAGTTACCGGCTCCCCTCCTACGAGCAGTACTTC. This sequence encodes CASSYRLPSYEQYF.

The CDR3 loop reads CATSRDLYTEAFF. The CDR3 region has the DNA TGTGCCACCAGCAGAGATCTTTACACTGAAGCTTTCTTT. The chain combines TRBV15 with TRBJ1-1, with D unclear. This CDR3 region has 13 residues. Germline V gene lookup returns CDR1 LNHNV and CDR2 YYDKDF (reference sequence). The V end lost 0 bases, the J end lost 3 bases, and 5 bases lay between the germline ends. Full variable domain (rest looked up from reference TRBV15 and TRBJ1-1): DAMVIQNPRYQVTQFGKPVTLSCSQTLNHNVMYWYQQKSSQAPKLLFHYYDKDFNNEADTPDNFQSRRPNTSFCFLDIRSPGLGDTAMYLCATSRDLYTEAFFGQGTRLTVV.

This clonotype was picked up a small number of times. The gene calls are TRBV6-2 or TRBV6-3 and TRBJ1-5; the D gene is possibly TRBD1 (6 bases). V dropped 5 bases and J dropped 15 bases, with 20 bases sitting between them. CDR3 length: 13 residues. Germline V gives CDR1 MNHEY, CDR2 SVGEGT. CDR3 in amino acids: CASSTLMSGEGHF. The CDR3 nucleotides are TGTGCCAGCAGTACGCTGATGTCAGGGGAAGGGCATTTT.

For the CDR3, the DNA is TGCAGTGCTAGAGAGGGGGGCATCTCCTACGAGCAGTACTTC. Protein product: CSAREGGISYEQYF. The rearrangement joins TRBV20-1 to TRBJ2-7; possibly TRBD1 or TRBD2 for D (6 bases each). The V gene's germline CDR1 is DFQATT and CDR2 SNEGSKA (reference sequence). The CDR3 has 14 residues. V lost 0 bases and J lost 0, with 9 bases in between.

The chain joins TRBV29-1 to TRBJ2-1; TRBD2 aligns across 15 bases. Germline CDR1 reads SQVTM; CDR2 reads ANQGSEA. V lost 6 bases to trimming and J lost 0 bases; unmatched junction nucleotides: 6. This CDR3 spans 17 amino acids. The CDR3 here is CSVPGLAGGFSYNEQFF. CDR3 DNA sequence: TGCAGCGTACCGGGACTAGCGGGAGGATTCTCCTACAATGAGCAGTTCTTC.

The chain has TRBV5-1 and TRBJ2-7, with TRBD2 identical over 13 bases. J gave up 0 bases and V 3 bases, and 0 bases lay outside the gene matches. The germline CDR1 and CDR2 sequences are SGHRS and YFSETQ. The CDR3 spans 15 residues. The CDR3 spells CASSWTSGGSYEQYF. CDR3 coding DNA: TGCGCCAGCAGCTGGACTAGCGGGGGCTCCTACGAGCAGTACTTC.

For the CDR3, the DNA is TGTGCCAGCAGTCGAGGGACTAGCGGGGGCAATGAGCAGTTCTTC. It encodes CASSRGTSGGNEQFF. V gene TRBV5-6 combines with J gene TRBJ2-1, with 14 bases matching TRBD2. Trimming took 5 bases from V and 6 from J; bases not matched to a gene: 4. The CDR3 length is 15 residues. From germline, CDR1 is SGHDT and CDR2 YYEEEE.

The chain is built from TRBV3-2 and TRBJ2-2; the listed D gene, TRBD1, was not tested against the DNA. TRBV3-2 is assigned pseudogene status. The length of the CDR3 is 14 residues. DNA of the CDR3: TGTGCCAGCCTGGGACAGGGAAACACCGGGGAGCTGTTTTTT. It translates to CASLGQGNTGELFF.

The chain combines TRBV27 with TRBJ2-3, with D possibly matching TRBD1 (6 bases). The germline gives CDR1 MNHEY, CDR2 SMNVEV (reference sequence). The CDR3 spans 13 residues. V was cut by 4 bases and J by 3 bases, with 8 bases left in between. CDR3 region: CASSWQGTDTQYF. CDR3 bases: TGTGCCAGCAGTTGGCAGGGGACAGATACGCAGTATTTT.

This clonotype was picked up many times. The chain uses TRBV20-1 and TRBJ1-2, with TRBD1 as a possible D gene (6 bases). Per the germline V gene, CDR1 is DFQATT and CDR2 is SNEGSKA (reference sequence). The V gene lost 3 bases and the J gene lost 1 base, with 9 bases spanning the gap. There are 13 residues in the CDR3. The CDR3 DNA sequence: TGCAGTGCTAGGGACAGCGGTAACTATGGCTACACCTTC. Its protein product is CSARDSGNYGYTF.

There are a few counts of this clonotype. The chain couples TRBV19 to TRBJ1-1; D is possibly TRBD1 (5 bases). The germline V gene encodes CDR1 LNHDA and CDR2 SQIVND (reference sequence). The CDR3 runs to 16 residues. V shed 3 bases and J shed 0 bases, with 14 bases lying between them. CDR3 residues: CASSIYQGAVNTEAFF. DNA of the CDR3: TGTGCCAGTAGTATTTACCAGGGAGCCGTGAACACTGAAGCTTTCTTT. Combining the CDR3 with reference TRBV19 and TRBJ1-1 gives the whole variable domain DGGITQSPKYLFRKEGQNVTLSCEQNLNHDAMYWYRQDPGQGLRLIYYSQIVNDFQKGDIAEGYSVSREKKESFPLTVTSAQKNPTAFYLCASSIYQGAVNTEAFFGQGTRLTVV.

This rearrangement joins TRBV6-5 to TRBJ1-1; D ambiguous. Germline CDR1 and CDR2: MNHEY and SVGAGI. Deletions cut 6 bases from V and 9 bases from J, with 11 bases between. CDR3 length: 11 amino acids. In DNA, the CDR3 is TGTGCCAGCAGGTTCGGCCTGAAAGCTTTCTTT. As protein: CASRFGLKAFF.

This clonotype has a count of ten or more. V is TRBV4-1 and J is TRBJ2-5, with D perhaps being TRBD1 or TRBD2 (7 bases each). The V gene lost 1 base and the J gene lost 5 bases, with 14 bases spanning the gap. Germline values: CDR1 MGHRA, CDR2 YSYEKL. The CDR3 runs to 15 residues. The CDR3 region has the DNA TGCGCCAGCAGCCAAGGCGGGGGCAGGGGGGAGACCCAGTACTTC. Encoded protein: CASSQGGGRGETQYF.

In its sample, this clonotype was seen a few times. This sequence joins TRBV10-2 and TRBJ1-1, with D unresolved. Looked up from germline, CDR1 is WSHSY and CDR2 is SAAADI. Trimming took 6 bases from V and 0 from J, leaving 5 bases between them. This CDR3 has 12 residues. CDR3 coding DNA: TGCGCCAGCAGGCCGATGAACACTGAAGCTTTCTTT. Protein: CASRPMNTEAFF.

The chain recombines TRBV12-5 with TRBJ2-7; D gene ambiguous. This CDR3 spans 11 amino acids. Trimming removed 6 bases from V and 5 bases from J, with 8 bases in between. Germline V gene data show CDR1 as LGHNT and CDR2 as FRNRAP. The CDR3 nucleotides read TGTGCTAGTGGAGTTACAGACGAGCAGTACTTC. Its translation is CASGVTDEQYF.

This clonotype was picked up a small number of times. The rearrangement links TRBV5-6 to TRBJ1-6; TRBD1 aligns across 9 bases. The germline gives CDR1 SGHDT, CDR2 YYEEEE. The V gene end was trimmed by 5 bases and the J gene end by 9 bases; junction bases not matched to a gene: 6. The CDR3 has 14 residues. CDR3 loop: CASRTGTGFSPLHF. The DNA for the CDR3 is TGTGCCAGCAGAACTGGGACAGGGTTTTCACCCCTCCACTTT.

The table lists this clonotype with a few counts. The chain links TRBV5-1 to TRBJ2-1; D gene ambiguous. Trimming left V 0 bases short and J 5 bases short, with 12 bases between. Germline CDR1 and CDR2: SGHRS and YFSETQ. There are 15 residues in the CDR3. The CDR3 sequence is CASSLAQYLNNEQFF. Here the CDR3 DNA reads TGCGCCAGCAGCTTGGCCCAGTACCTTAACAATGAGCAGTTCTTC.

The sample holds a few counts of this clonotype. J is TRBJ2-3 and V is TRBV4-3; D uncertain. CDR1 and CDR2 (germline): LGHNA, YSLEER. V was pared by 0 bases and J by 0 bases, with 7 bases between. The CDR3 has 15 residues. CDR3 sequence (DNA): TGCGCCAGCAGCCAAGATCGGGCCAGCACAGATACGCAGTATTTT. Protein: CASSQDRASTDTQYF.